Below, 9 T cell receptor beta chains from the same sample are listed, as sequenced in a study of cytomegalovirus exposure and HLA in healthy donors. The PCR used 60 Vbeta and 13 Jbeta primers. Sequencing was performed with immunoSEQ multiplex PCR; in TCRdb, only in-frame clones are kept and a portion is missing. The data include around 30,000 clones; the top ten clones carry roughly 0.74%. The sequenced material came from PBMCs. The source is a man aged 25 to 40 in good health and CMV-seronegative.

The CDR3 loop is CASSVLGVETQYF. DNA of the CDR3: TGTGCCAGCAGTGTCTTAGGGGTGGAGACCCAGTACTTC. The V and J genes are TRBV2 and TRBJ2-5, with D perhaps matching TRBD1 (5 bases). This CDR3 is built from 13 residues. CDR1 and CDR2 (germline): SNHLY, FYNNEI. Trimming cost V 4 bases and J 5 bases, with 11 bases left between them. The full variable domain, with the rest looked up from reference TRBV2 and TRBJ2-5, is EPEVTQTPSHQVTQMGQEVILRCVPISNHLYFYWYRQILGQKVEFLVSFYNNEISEKSEIFDDQFSVERPDGSNFTLKIRSTKLEDSAMYFCASSVLGVETQYFGPGTRLLVL.

The chain recombines TRBV18 with TRBJ2-6; possibly TRBD1 for D (5 bases). Trimming removed 6 bases at V and 2 bases at J, with 8 bases between. Germline CDR1 KGHSH, CDR2 LQKENI. The CDR3 consists of 14 residues. In nucleotides, the CDR3 is TGTGCCAGCTCCCCCAGGGCTGGGGCCAACGTCCTGACTTTC. Translated, it gives CASSPRAGANVLTF.

The chain is built from TRBV19 and TRBJ2-7; 8 bases align to TRBD1. CDR3 length: 12 residues. Losses at the gene ends were 4 bases for V and 13 bases for J; bases not matched to a gene: 9. From germline, CDR1 is LNHDA and CDR2 SQIVND (reference sequence). CDR3 sequence (DNA): TGTGCCAGTAGTAGGGCTGGACAGGGTATATACTTC. Protein: CASSRAGQGIYF.

This chain joins TRBV18 and TRBJ1-1; no clear D. Trimming shortened V by 4 bases and J by 1 base, and 7 bases separated the two germline ends. Germline CDR1 reads KGHSH; CDR2 reads LQKENI. CDR3 length: 13 amino acids. CDR3 sequence reads: CASSQGENTEAFF. CDR3 DNA: TGTGCCAGCTCACAGGGAGAGAACACTGAAGCTTTCTTT.

The chain couples TRBV4-2 to TRBJ2-7; tentatively, D is TRBD2 (5 bases). The germline V and J ends were trimmed by 0 bases and 5 bases, with 17 bases remaining between them. This CDR3 has 16 residues. Germline assignment: CDR1 LGHNA and CDR2 YNFKEQ. The CDR3 protein is CASSQDGGSPWNEQYF. The CDR3 coding sequence is TGTGCCAGCAGCCAAGATGGAGGCTCGCCTTGGAACGAGCAGTACTTC.

The chain combines TRBV9 with TRBJ2-3, with 7 bases lining up with TRBD2. The J segment lost 2 bases and the V segment lost 0 bases, leaving 9 bases of the junction unmatched. This CDR3 is 17 amino acids long. From germline, CDR1 is SGDLS and CDR2 YYNGEE. The CDR3 DNA follows: TGTGCCAGCAGCGTAGCTTGGCGGGGGAGCCTCACAGATACGCAGTATTTT. Residues: CASSVAWRGSLTDTQYF.

The chain has TRBV19 and TRBJ1-1, with D perhaps TRBD1 (5 bases). Germline CDR1 and CDR2: LNHDA and SQIVND (reference sequence). This CDR3 has 13 amino acids. V was clipped by 8 bases and J by 4 bases, with 14 bases between them. Here the CDR3 reads CASAWAGGTEAFF. In nucleotides, the CDR3 is TGTGCCAGTGCCTGGGCGGGGGGCACTGAAGCTTTCTTT.

This chain uses TRBV11-2 with TRBJ1-5, with no clear D. V dropped 3 bases and J dropped 4 bases, with 7 bases sitting between them. Germline lookup yields CDR1 SGHAT and CDR2 FQNNGV. CDR3 length: 13 amino acids. CDR3 DNA sequence: TGTGCCAGCAGCTTCACACTAAATCAGCCCCAGCATTTT. This codes for CASSFTLNQPQHF.

The gene calls are TRBV6-5 and TRBJ2-7, with 12 positions matching TRBD2. The CDR3 covers 15 residues. J gave up 0 bases and V 6 bases, and 3 bases lay outside the gene matches. Germline V gene lookup returns CDR1 MNHEY and CDR2 SVGAGI. CDR3 sequence: CASRLAGGSSYEQYF. In DNA form, the CDR3 reads TGTGCCAGCAGGCTAGCGGGAGGGTCCTCCTACGAGCAGTACTTC.